This paragraph covers one T cell receptor beta chain sequence. The data were taken from a study of technical replicates of blood from four donors. The V and J ends lost 1 base and 6 bases, in that order; junction bases with no gene match: 6. This CDR3 is 15 amino acids long. Germline values: CDR1 LNHDA, CDR2 SQIVND (reference sequence). Clones were read by immunoSEQ multiplex PCR, and TCRdb kept only the in-frame ones, dropping some. The table lists tens of thousands of clones, approximately 94% of them singletons. The sequencing input was T cells isolated from PBMCs. This rearrangement joins TRBV19 to TRBJ2-3, with 8 positions matching TRBD1. The receptor was derived from a human donor in good health. CDR3 in amino acids: CASSIGDRGWDTQYF. The CDR3 region has the DNA TGTGCCAGTAGTATAGGTGACAGGGGTTGGGATACGCAGTATTTT.